What follows are 27 T cell receptor beta chains derived from one specimen sequenced in a study of blood T cell repertoires in COVID-19. Sequenced by immunoSEQ multiplex PCR; TCRdb stores in-frame clones only, minus some. The sample holds about 480,000 clones, about 88% seen once. Sequencing was performed on peripheral blood. Receptors originate from a man aged 18 to 29 with COVID-19, enrolled during active disease.

The chain has TRBV20-1 and TRBJ2-7; 10 positions match TRBD1. CDR3 length: 15 residues. The germline gives CDR1 DFQATT, CDR2 SNEGSKA (reference sequence). The V and J ends lost 3 bases and 2 bases, in that order; junction bases with no gene match: 7. CDR3 nucleotide sequence: TGCAGTGCTAGTAAGGGACAGGGGACTACCTACGAGCAGTACTTC. Its protein is CSASKGQGTTYEQYF.

This chain joins TRBV3-1 (or the pseudogene TRBV3-2) and TRBJ2-3, with 7 bases matching TRBD2. V shed 1 base, J shed 7 bases, and the junction held 8 bases outside the gene matches. The CDR3 spans 15 residues. CDR1 is LGHDT, CDR2 YNNKEL, per germline (reference sequence). The CDR3 nucleotides are TGTGCCAGCAGCCAAGGTTCCAGCGGGGCGAATACGCAGTATTTT. It specifies CASSQGSSGANTQYF.

This clone appeared once. The chain recombines TRBV7-9 with TRBJ2-5; no firm D call. The CDR3 consists of 13 residues. Trimming took 3 bases from V and 5 from J, leaving 10 bases between them. CDR1 is SEHNR and CDR2 is FQNEAQ in the germline V gene (reference sequence). CDR3 sequence (DNA): TGTGCCAGCAGCTTCCAGAATCAGGAGACCCAGTACTTC. This translates into CASSFQNQETQYF. Full variable domain (remainder filled in from reference TRBV7-9 and TRBJ2-5): DTGVSQNPRHKITKRGQNVTFRCDPISEHNRLYWYRQTLGQGPEFLTYFQNEAQLEKSRLLSDRFSAERPKGSFSTLEIQRTEQGDSAMYLCASSFQNQETQYFGPGTRLLVL.

This clone showed up just once. The chain is built from TRBV7-8 and TRBJ1-5; 9 nucleotides line up with TRBD1. V lost 3 bases, J lost 3 bases, and 3 bases stayed unmatched. Germline V lookup: CDR1 SGHVS, CDR2 FQNEAQ. The CDR3 extends over 15 amino acids. The CDR3 region has the DNA TGTGCCAGCAGCTTCGGGACAGGGCCCAATCAGCCCCAGCATTTT. Translation gives CASSFGTGPNQPQHF.

The chain couples TRBV24-1 to TRBJ2-2, with 12 bases aligning to TRBD2. Germline CDR1 KGHDR, CDR2 SFDVKD. After removal of 10 bases from V and 5 bases from J, the junction contained 10 bases not matched to a gene. This CDR3 spans 16 amino acids. CDR3 protein: CATQASGTSGTGELFF. The CDR3 bases are TGTGCCACGCAAGCATCCGGGACTAGCGGGACCGGGGAGCTGTTTTTT.

The chain carries TRBV15 and TRBJ1-5; TRBD1 agrees at 11 bases. Per the germline V gene, CDR1 is LNHNV and CDR2 is YYDKDF (reference sequence). V trimming: 0 bases; J trimming: 1 base; junction bases outside the gene matches: 5. The CDR3 consists of 18 residues. The CDR3 region is CATSRDPGQGGSNQPQHF. For the CDR3, the DNA is TGTGCCACCAGCAGAGACCCGGGACAGGGGGGAAGCAATCAGCCCCAGCATTTT.

The chain combines TRBV19 with TRBJ1-1; D unresolved. CDR1 is LNHDA, CDR2 SQIVND, per germline (reference sequence). Trimming removed 7 bases from V and 1 base from J, with 16 bases in between. The CDR3 runs to 15 residues. DNA for the CDR3: TGTGCCAGTAACCCCCGGCGGATTCGGAACACTGAAGCTTTCTTT. It encodes CASNPRRIRNTEAFF.

Details on this clone: The same CDR3 can be traced to other DNA sequences in this sample. CDR3 amino acids: CASSLRGSDTQYF. Written as DNA, the CDR3 is TGTGCCAGCAGCTTAAGAGGGTCAGATACGCAGTATTTT. The chain employs TRBV7-3 and TRBJ2-3; TRBD2 might be the D (5 bases). The V gene's germline CDR1 is SGHTA and CDR2 FQGTGA. The germline V and J ends were trimmed by 1 base and 4 bases, with 6 bases remaining between them. The CDR3 sequence is 13 residues long.

V and J are TRBV9 and TRBJ2-7; perhaps TRBD2 as D (6 bases). Per germline, CDR1 SGDLS and CDR2 YYNGEE. The V end was cut by 4 bases, the J end by 5 bases, with 13 bases between. The CDR3 spans 13 residues. The CDR3 loop reads CASSPGGRNEQYF. The CDR3 DNA reads TGTGCCAGCAGCCCTGGAGGGAGGAACGAGCAGTACTTC.

The chain couples TRBV11-2 to TRBJ2-1; TRBD1 agrees at 7 bases. This CDR3 has 15 residues. The V segment lost 5 bases and the J segment 0 bases; nucleotides outside the gene matches: 4. Germline V gives CDR1 SGHAT, CDR2 FQNNGV. This CDR3 reads CASSRQGFSYNEQFF. The CDR3 nucleotides read TGTGCCAGCAGCCGACAGGGTTTCTCCTACAATGAGCAGTTCTTC. Using reference TRBV11-2 and TRBJ2-1 for the parts outside the CDR3, the full variable domain is EAGVAQSPRYKIIEKRQSVAFWCNPISGHATLYWYQQILGQGPKLLIQFQNNGVVDDSQLPKDRFSAERLKGVDSTLKIQPAKLEDSAVYLCASSRQGFSYNEQFFGPGTRLTVL.

There are a few counts of this clone. This sequence joins TRBV7-9 and TRBJ2-5; 9 bases are a match to TRBD2. V lost 3 bases and J lost 1; bases outside the gene matches: 6. The CDR3 is 16 residues long. Germline-derived CDR1 and CDR2 are SEHNR and FQNEAQ (reference sequence). The CDR3 protein is CASSFPPSGIQETQYF. In DNA form, the CDR3 reads TGTGCCAGCAGCTTCCCTCCTAGCGGGATCCAAGAGACCCAGTACTTC.

The chain links TRBV7-6 to TRBJ2-1; 9 bases fit TRBD2. The CDR3 is made up of 16 amino acids. V lost 5 bases and J lost 1; bases outside the gene matches: 6. Germline-derived CDR1 and CDR2 are SGHVS and FNYEAQ. Here the CDR3 reads CASSPSLAGSYNEQFF. In DNA form, the CDR3 reads TGTGCCAGCAGCCCATCTCTAGCGGGGTCCTACAATGAGCAGTTCTTC.

The genes are TRBV18 and TRBJ2-3; D possibly corresponds to TRBD2 (5 bases). V was shortened by 5 bases and J by 1 base, with 13 bases between the two germline ends. Germline V CDR1 and CDR2: KGHSH, LQKENI. The CDR3 extends over 15 amino acids. The CDR3 coding sequence is TGTGCCAGCTCAAAACTAGATGCGGGCACAGATACGCAGTATTTT. Translation gives CASSKLDAGTDTQYF.

Worth noting for this clone: This same CDR3 is encoded by further DNA sequences in the sample. The chain combines TRBV18 with TRBJ1-1; D call uncertain. The CDR3 is 13 residues long. Between the trimmed V and J ends, which lost 6 bases and 1 base, there was a span of 9 bases. Germline loops: CDR1 KGHSH, CDR2 LQKENI. CDR3: CASSPTGNTEAFF. The CDR3 region has the DNA TGTGCCAGCTCGCCGACTGGGAACACTGAAGCTTTCTTT.

The chain has TRBV7-9 and TRBJ2-1; D unresolved. Per the germline V gene, CDR1 is SEHNR and CDR2 is FQNEAQ (reference sequence). This CDR3 has 16 amino acids. With 3 bases removed from V and 7 bases from J, the gap between germline ends came to 19 bases. Here the CDR3 reads CASSFGPLLLGNEQFF. The CDR3 DNA reads TGTGCCAGCAGCTTTGGGCCTCTGTTACTTGGAAATGAGCAGTTCTTC.

V gene TRBV14 combines with J gene TRBJ1-1; TRBD1 might be the D (6 bases). The CDR3 is made up of 14 amino acids. Germline V gene sequence: CDR1 SGHDN, CDR2 FVKESK. V lost 3 bases and J lost 2, with 10 bases in between. The CDR3 sequence is CASSQQTGNTEAFF. In nucleotides, the CDR3 is TGTGCCAGCAGCCAGCAGACAGGAAACACTGAAGCTTTCTTT.

The chain has TRBV6-5 and TRBJ2-3; D gene uncertain. CDR3 length equals 14 residues. Trimming took 7 bases from V and 0 from J, leaving 11 bases between them. CDR1 and CDR2 (germline): MNHEY, SVGAGI. The CDR3 DNA is TGTGCCAGCAAGCCGTTATCGAGCACAGATACGCAGTATTTT. Its protein product is CASKPLSSTDTQYF.

V and J are TRBV4-1 and TRBJ2-7, with a possible D match to TRBD2 (7 bases). The CDR3 has 15 residues. Trimming left V 4 bases short and J 0 bases short, with 13 bases between. CDR1 and CDR2 (germline): MGHRA, YSYEKL. In nucleotides, the CDR3 is TGCGCCAGCAGCCGGAAGGGGGGGAGCTCCTACGAGCAGTACTTC. Its translation is CASSRKGGSSYEQYF.

The genes are TRBV19 and TRBJ1-2; 7 bases line up with TRBD1. Germline-derived CDR1 and CDR2 are LNHDA and SQIVND (reference sequence). CDR3 length: 15 amino acids. V lost 9 bases and J lost 0; bases outside the gene matches: 10. The CDR3: CASLRQGQTNYGYTF. CDR3 DNA: TGTGCCAGCCTACGACAGGGCCAAACTAACTATGGCTACACCTTC.

The V call is TRBV2, the J call TRBJ1-4; TRBD1 agrees at 8 bases. Germline values: CDR1 SNHLY, CDR2 FYNNEI. CDR3 size: 17 residues. V trimming: 5 bases; J trimming: 1 base; junction bases outside the gene matches: 9. The CDR3 DNA reads TGTGCCAGCAGTACAGGACAGGGATTGGGAACTAATGAAAAACTGTTTTTT. Protein sequence: CASSTGQGLGTNEKLFF.

The genes are TRBV7-9 and TRBJ2-2, with 9 bases fitting TRBD1. The germline V gene encodes CDR1 SEHNR and CDR2 FQNEAQ (reference sequence). The V gene end was trimmed by 5 bases and the J gene end by 4 bases; junction bases not matched to a gene: 5. The length of the CDR3 is 15 residues. The chain's CDR3 is CASSRGQGSTGELFF. CDR3 DNA sequence: TGTGCCAGCAGCCGCGGACAGGGGAGCACCGGGGAGCTGTTTTTT.

The chain combines TRBV5-4 with TRBJ1-2; D is possibly TRBD1 (5 bases). CDR3 length: 15 amino acids. The V and J ends lost 4 bases and 0 bases respectively, with 13 bases between them. The germline V gene has CDR1 SGHNT and CDR2 YYREEE (reference sequence). The CDR3 DNA follows: TGTGCCAGCAGCATGAGACAGCGACCTAACTATGGCTACACCTTC. Amino acids: CASSMRQRPNYGYTF.

The rearrangement uses TRBV14 and TRBJ2-3, with D perhaps TRBD2 (6 bases). The germline CDR1 and CDR2 sequences are SGHDN and FVKESK. Trimming removed 2 bases at V and 4 bases at J, with 13 bases between. The CDR3 loop spans 15 amino acids. CDR3 sequence: CASSQSGGIADTQYF. The CDR3 DNA is TGTGCCAGCAGCCAATCGGGCGGGATCGCAGATACGCAGTATTTT.

The genes are TRBV2 and TRBJ2-7, with a tentative D call TRBD1 (6 bases). This CDR3 comprises 14 residues. The V end lost 6 bases, the J end lost 2 bases, and 14 bases lay between the germline ends. CDR1 and CDR2 (germline): SNHLY, FYNNEI. The CDR3 region has the DNA TGTGCCAGCAGGCTCCGGGACACCCCCTACGAGCAGTACTTC. Encoded protein: CASRLRDTPYEQYF.

The chain joins TRBV7-9 to TRBJ2-5, with 7 bases identical to TRBD1. The germline V gene has CDR1 SEHNR and CDR2 FQNEAQ (reference sequence). This CDR3 has 14 amino acids. J was trimmed by 3 bases and V by 3 bases; bases with no gene match: 4. CDR3 protein: CASSFRTGEETQYF. DNA of the CDR3: TGTGCCAGCAGCTTCCGGACAGGCGAAGAGACCCAGTACTTC.

J is TRBJ2-1 and V is TRBV7-6; 9 bases map to TRBD2. Germline CDR1 reads SGHVS; CDR2 reads FNYEAQ. The CDR3 has 15 residues. Germline trimming cut 6 bases from V and 1 base from J; bases unmatched to any gene: 4. CDR3 in DNA: TGTGCCAGCAGTGACCTAGCGGGGTCCTACAATGAGCAGTTCTTC. Translated: CASSDLAGSYNEQFF.

For the CDR3, the DNA is TGTGCCAGCAGTGCGGTCAGTGGCAGAGGTGAGCAGTTCTTC. Amino acids: CASSAVSGRGEQFF. The chain is built from TRBV6-4 and TRBJ2-1; no definite D call. Germline V gene data show CDR1 as MRHNA and CDR2 as SNTAGT. The CDR3 has 14 amino acids. The ends were cut back, 4 bases at V and 9 bases at J, with 16 bases in the middle.